One and the same sample provided the 8 T cell receptor beta chains below, sequenced in a study of cytomegalovirus exposure and HLA in healthy donors. The PCR ran on 60 Vbeta and 13 Jbeta primers. Data came from immunoSEQ multiplex PCR; TCRdb stores just in-frame clones and leaves some out. The data contain about 220,000 clones, about 70% of them seen just once; the ten biggest clones take up less than 2%. The sequencing sample was made of PBMCs. The receptors come from a woman in her twenties or thirties in good health and CMV-seronegative.

This clone was seen only once. The chain uses TRBV27 and TRBJ2-3, with 7 bases lining up with TRBD1. V shed 4 bases and J 3 bases; nucleotides not matched to a gene: 1. The CDR3 length is 13 residues. Germline loops: CDR1 MNHEY, CDR2 SMNVEV (reference sequence). DNA of the CDR3: TGTGCCAGCAGTTCACAGGGGACAGATACGCAGTATTTT. Residues: CASSSQGTDTQYF.

V usage is TRBV5-1 and J usage is TRBJ2-7, with 11 bases that match TRBD1. V gave up 7 bases and J gave up 4 bases; unmatched junction bases: 4. This CDR3 has 13 amino acids. The germline V gene encodes CDR1 SGHRS and CDR2 YFSETQ. The CDR3 here is CASSRDRGYEQYF. The DNA for the CDR3 is TGCGCCAGCTCTCGGGACAGGGGGTACGAGCAGTACTTC.

V usage is TRBV19 and J usage is TRBJ2-7; D is ambiguous. Germline V gene lookup returns CDR1 LNHDA and CDR2 SQIVND (reference sequence). V lost 5 bases to trimming and J lost 1 base, with 9 bases between them. The CDR3 has 13 amino acids. CDR3 sequence reads: CASSYGDSYEQYF. DNA for the CDR3: TGTGCCAGTAGTTACGGTGATTCCTACGAGCAGTACTTC.

The rearrangement links TRBV11-2 to TRBJ2-2; 9 bases agree with TRBD2. Germline CDR1 and CDR2: SGHAT and FQNNGV. J lost 5 bases, V lost 3 bases, and 4 bases had no gene match. The CDR3 spans 15 residues. CDR3 nucleotide sequence: TGTGCCAGCAGCTTTAGCGGGGGCTTGACCGGGGAGCTGTTTTTT. Protein: CASSFSGGLTGELFF.

The chain uses TRBV9 and TRBJ1-5, with a tentative D call TRBD1 (5 bases). Germline loops: CDR1 SGDLS, CDR2 YYNGEE. CDR3 size: 14 residues. Trimming removed 4 bases at V and 3 bases at J, with 11 bases between. Written as DNA, the CDR3 is TGTGCCAGCAGCCGGGGGGGGGTCAATCAGCCCCAGCATTTT. Residues: CASSRGGVNQPQHF.

This clone was observed a single time. The V and J genes are TRBV5-1 and TRBJ2-7, with 7 nucleotides matching TRBD2. Germline V gene data show CDR1 as SGHRS and CDR2 as YFSETQ. The CDR3 sequence is 14 residues long. V lost 4 bases and J lost 3; bases outside the gene matches: 7. The CDR3 coding sequence is TGCGCCAGCAGCGCCCGTCTAGCGGACTACGAGCAGTACTTC. Translating gives CASSARLADYEQYF.

This sequence joins TRBV5-1 and TRBJ2-1; possible D gene TRBD2, 5 bases. This CDR3 is 15 amino acids long. Trimming removed 0 bases from V and 3 bases from J, with 10 bases in between. Germline V lookup: CDR1 SGHRS, CDR2 YFSETQ. The CDR3 reads CASSLARTVYNEQFF. The CDR3 nucleotides are TGCGCCAGCAGCTTGGCTCGGACTGTCTACAATGAGCAGTTCTTC.

This clone was counted only a few times. This likely comes from a read error, as the CDR3 has no conserved phenylalanine or tryptophan at its end. The DNA is left out, because the CDR3 cannot be placed on it with certainty; the CDR3 is given as TCRdb lists it. The chain carries TRBV6-1 and TRBJ2-3; the DNA was not used to check the table's D call, TRBD2. Germline assignment: CDR1 MNHNS and CDR2 SASEGT. The CDR3 spans 14 amino acids, including both terminal residues. The CDR3 loop reads CASSSTGVSLSHKV.